Listed here are 7 T cell receptor beta chains from one sample, sequenced in a study of T cells in Graves' hyperthyroidism and ophthalmopathy. Amplification of TCR beta CDR3 regions used RNA as the template. When the TCR CDR3 underwent first-round RT-PCR, the HTBI primer set was used. TCRdb independently ran MiXCR on the multiplex PCR reads; one entry per CDR3 protein. The data hold roughly 700,000 distinct CDR3 sequences, with 12% to 15% observed a single time. Sequencing was done on a sample of blood. Receptors were obtained from a woman younger than 30 with Graves' hyperthyroidism.

This clonotype appeared many times. V is TRBV7-6 and J is TRBJ1-5, with D unclear. This CDR3 has 12 amino acids. The V gene lost 4 bases and the J gene lost 6 bases, with 7 bases spanning the gap. Germline assignment: CDR1 SGHVS and CDR2 FNYEAQ. CDR3: CASSSHGQPQHF. The DNA of the CDR3 is TGTGCCAGCAGCTCCCATGGTCAGCCCCAGCATTTT.

This clonotype was counted at least ten times. V usage is TRBV11-2 and J usage is TRBJ2-1, with TRBD1 identical over 7 bases. The CDR3 runs 16 residues. Trimming removed 4 bases from V and 5 bases from J; junction bases left unmatched: 11. Per the germline V gene, CDR1 is SGHAT and CDR2 is FQNNGV. CDR3 sequence: CASSYRPGTVNNEQFF. In DNA form, the CDR3 reads TGTGCCAGCAGCTACAGACCCGGGACAGTTAACAATGAGCAGTTCTTC.

This clonotype was observed a handful of times. This chain links TRBV7-9 with TRBJ2-2, with D maybe TRBD2 (6 bases). This CDR3 spans 17 amino acids. Germline V lookup: CDR1 SEHNR, CDR2 FQNEAQ (reference sequence). The V end was cut by 5 bases, the J end by 5 bases, with 21 bases between. CDR3 amino acids: CASSPRGGLRETGELFF. The CDR3 nucleotides read TGTGCCAGCAGCCCCCGGGGTGGGCTTCGGGAGACCGGGGAGCTGTTTTTT.

The chain is built from TRBV24-1 and TRBJ2-3; 8 nucleotides align to TRBD2. The CDR3 covers 15 residues. The germline gives CDR1 KGHDR, CDR2 SFDVKD. The trim removed 7 bases at V and 3 bases at J, leaving 8 bases unmatched. The CDR3 protein is CATSKAGEVTDTQYF. In DNA, the CDR3 is TGTGCCACCAGCAAAGCGGGAGAAGTAACAGATACGCAGTATTTT.

With regard to this clonotype: This may stem from a read error, because a much larger clone lies one nucleotide away. The chain combines TRBV7-2 with TRBJ2-2; D not resolved. The CDR3 has 13 residues. Between the trimmed V and J ends, which lost 1 base and 6 bases, there was a span of 6 bases. Germline V lookup: CDR1 SGHTA, CDR2 FQGNSA. The CDR3 DNA reads TGTGCCAGCAGCTTAGTGTGGCCCGGGGAGCTGTTTTTT. Translation gives CASSLVWPGELFF.

This clonotype was seen repeatedly, ten times or more. The chain employs TRBV11-2 and TRBJ2-7, with 10 bases aligning to TRBD2. Germline values: CDR1 SGHAT, CDR2 FQNNGV. There are 15 residues in the CDR3. Germline trimming cut 1 base from V and 4 bases from J; bases unmatched to any gene: 4. CDR3 sequence: CASSLVGTSAYEQYF. CDR3 DNA sequence: TGTGCCAGCAGCTTAGTCGGGACTAGCGCGTACGAGCAGTACTTC.

This clonotype was observed a few times. The chain combines TRBV19 with TRBJ2-1, with D unclear. The germline CDR1 and CDR2 sequences are LNHDA and SQIVND (reference sequence). The length of the CDR3 is 15 residues. V lost 5 bases to trimming and J lost 2 bases, with 13 bases between them. The CDR3 nucleotides read TGTGCCAGTAGTGCCCGACAAGCGACCTACAATGAGCAGTTCTTC. Its translation: CASSARQATYNEQFF.